The clone carrying this TCR beta chain was counted many times. As yet, its antigen is unknown. The source of the sample is a study of T cells in Graves' hyperthyroidism and ophthalmopathy. The overall study: Peripheral blood was obtained at initial diagnosis, preceding any treatment.

Reasons for excluding patients were uncontrolled infection, other autoimmune disease, pregnancy or lactation. Trimming left V 8 bases short and J 1 base short, with 0 bases between. The CDR3 runs to 11 residues. Germline-derived CDR1 and CDR2 are MNHNS and SASEGT. Whole-study findings and limits: Model predictions of ophthalmopathy came a median around 6.5 months before onset. Among clonotypes expanded in thyroid above 0.001, most were also found in blood.

From RNA transcripts, TCR beta CDR3 regions were amplified. When the TCR CDR3 underwent first-round RT-PCR, the HTBI primer set was used. In TCRdb, the multiplex PCR reads were re-called with MiXCR into one record per CDR3 protein. The sample contains around 600,000 distinct CDR3 sequences, approximately 15% of which appear only once. The chain is built from TRBV6-1 and TRBJ2-6, with D uncertain. The clonotype originates from a woman between 35 and 50 years old with Graves' ophthalmopathy. The sequenced sample consisted of blood. Here the CDR3 reads CASSGANVLTF. The CDR3 DNA reads TGTGCCAGCTCTGGGGCCAACGTCCTGACTTTC.